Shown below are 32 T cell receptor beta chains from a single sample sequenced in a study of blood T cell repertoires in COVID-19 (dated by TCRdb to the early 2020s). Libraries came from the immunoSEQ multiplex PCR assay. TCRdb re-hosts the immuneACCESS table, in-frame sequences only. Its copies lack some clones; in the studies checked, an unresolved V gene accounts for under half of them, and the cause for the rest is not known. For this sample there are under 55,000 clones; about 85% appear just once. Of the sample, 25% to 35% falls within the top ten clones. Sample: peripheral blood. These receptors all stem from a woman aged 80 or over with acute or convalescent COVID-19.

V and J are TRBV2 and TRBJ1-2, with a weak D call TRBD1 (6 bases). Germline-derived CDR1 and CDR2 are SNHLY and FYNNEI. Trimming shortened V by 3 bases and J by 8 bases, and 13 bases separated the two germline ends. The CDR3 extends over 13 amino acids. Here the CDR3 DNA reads TGTGCCAGCAGTGAGAGACAGGCTTCCGGCTACACCTTC. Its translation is CASSERQASGYTF.

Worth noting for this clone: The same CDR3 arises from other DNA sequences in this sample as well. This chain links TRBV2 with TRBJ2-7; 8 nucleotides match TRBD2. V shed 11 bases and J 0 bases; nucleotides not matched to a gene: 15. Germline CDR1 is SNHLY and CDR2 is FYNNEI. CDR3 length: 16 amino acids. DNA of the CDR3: TGTGCCCGCCGTGGGGGGGACCGGGGGGGCTCCTACGAGCAGTACTTC. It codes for CARRGGDRGGSYEQYF. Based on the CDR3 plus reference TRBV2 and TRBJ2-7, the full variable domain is EPEVTQTPSHQVTQMGQEVILRCVPISNHLYFYWYRQILGQKVEFLVSFYNNEISEKSEIFDDQFSVERPDGSNFTLKIRSTKLEDSAMYFCARRGGDRGGSYEQYFGPGTRLTVT.

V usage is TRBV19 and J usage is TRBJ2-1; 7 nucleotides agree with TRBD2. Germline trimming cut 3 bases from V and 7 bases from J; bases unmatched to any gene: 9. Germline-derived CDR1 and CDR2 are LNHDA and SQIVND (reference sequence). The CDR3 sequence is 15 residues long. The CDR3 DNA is TGTGCCAGTAGTATCGGCGGGAGCAAAATAAATGAGCAGTTCTTC. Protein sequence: CASSIGGSKINEQFF.

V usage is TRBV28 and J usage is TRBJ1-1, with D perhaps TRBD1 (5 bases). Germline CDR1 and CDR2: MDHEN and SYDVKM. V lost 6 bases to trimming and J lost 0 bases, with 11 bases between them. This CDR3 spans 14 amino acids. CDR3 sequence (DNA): TGTGCCAGCAGAGGGGCGCACATGAACACTGAAGCTTTCTTT. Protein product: CASRGAHMNTEAFF.

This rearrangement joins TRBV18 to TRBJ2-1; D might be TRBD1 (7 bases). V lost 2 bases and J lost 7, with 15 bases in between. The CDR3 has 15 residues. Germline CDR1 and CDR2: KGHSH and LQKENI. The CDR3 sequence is CASSPSRGAGNEQFF. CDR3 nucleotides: TGTGCCAGCTCACCAAGCAGGGGGGCTGGGAATGAGCAGTTCTTC.

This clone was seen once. This CDR3 is CASSQAANYGYTF. CDR3 DNA: TGTGCCAGCAGCCAGGCCGCTAACTATGGCTACACCTTC. The chain is built from TRBV3-1 (or the pseudogene TRBV3-2) and TRBJ1-2; no reliable D call. This CDR3 region has 13 residues. V lost 3 bases and J lost 0, with 5 bases in between. The germline CDR1 and CDR2 sequences are LGHDT and YNNKEL (reference sequence).

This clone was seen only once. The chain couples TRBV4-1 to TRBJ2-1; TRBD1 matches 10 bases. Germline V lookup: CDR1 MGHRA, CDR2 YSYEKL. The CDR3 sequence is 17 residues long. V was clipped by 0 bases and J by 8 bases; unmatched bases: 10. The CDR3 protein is CASSQDRGGTGADEQFF. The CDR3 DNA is TGCGCCAGCAGCCAAGATCGAGGAGGGACAGGGGCCGATGAGCAGTTCTTC.

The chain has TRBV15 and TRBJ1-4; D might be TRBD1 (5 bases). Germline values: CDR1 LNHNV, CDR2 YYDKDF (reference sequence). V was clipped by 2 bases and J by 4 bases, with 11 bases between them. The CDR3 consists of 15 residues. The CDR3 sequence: CATSRIRGGNEKLFF. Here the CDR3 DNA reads TGTGCCACCAGCAGAATCCGGGGGGGTAATGAAAAACTGTTTTTT.

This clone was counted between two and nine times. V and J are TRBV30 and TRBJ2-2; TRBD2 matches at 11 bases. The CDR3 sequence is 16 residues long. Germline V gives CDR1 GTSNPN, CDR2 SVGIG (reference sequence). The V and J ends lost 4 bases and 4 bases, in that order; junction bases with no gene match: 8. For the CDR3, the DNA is TGTGCCTGGAAAGGGGGGACTAGCGGACCCACCGGGGAGCTGTTTTTT. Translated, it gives CAWKGGTSGPTGELFF.

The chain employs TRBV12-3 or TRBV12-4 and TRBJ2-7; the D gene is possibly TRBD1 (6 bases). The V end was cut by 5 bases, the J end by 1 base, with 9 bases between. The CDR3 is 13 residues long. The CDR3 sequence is CASSTDRSYEQYF. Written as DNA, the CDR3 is TGTGCCAGCAGTACTGACAGGTCCTACGAGCAGTACTTC.

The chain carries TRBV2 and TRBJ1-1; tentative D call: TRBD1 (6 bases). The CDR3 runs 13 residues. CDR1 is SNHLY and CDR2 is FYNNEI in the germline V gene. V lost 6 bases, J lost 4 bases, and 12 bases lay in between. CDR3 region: CASRDGQFTEAFF. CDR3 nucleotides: TGTGCCAGCAGGGATGGACAGTTCACTGAAGCTTTCTTT.

The CDR3 reads CASSRGATLGAIFTF. CDR3 DNA: TGTGCCAGCAGCCGGGGGGCTACATTGGGGGCGATTTTCACCTTC. The V and J genes are TRBV2 and TRBJ1-2, with D tentatively TRBD1 (6 bases). The CDR3 runs 15 residues. Germline V gene sequence: CDR1 SNHLY, CDR2 FYNNEI. Trimming removed 6 bases at V and 13 bases at J, with 27 bases between.

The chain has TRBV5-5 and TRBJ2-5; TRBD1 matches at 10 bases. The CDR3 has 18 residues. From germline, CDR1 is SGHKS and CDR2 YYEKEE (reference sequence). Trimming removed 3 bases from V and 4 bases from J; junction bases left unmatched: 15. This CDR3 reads CASSSSHGQGVSRETQYF. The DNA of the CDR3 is TGTGCCAGCAGCTCCTCACACGGACAGGGGGTTTCAAGAGAGACCCAGTACTTC.

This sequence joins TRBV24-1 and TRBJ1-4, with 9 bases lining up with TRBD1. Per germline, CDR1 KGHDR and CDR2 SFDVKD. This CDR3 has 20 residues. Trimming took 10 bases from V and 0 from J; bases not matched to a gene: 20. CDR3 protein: CATGPGQGLITFSTNEKLFF. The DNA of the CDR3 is TGTGCCACTGGACCGGGACAGGGACTCATTACTTTCTCAACTAATGAAAAACTGTTTTTT.

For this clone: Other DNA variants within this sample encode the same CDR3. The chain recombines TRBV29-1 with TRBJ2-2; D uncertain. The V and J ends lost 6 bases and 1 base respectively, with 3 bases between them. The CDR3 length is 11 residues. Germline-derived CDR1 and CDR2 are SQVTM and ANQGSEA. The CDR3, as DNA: TGCAGCGTGAGGAACACCGGGGAGCTGTTTTTT. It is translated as CSVRNTGELFF.

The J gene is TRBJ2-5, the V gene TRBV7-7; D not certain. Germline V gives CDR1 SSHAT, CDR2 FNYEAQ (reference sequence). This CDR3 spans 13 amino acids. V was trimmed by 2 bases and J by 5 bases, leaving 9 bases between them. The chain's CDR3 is CASSLTVVETQYF. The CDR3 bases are TGTGCCAGCAGCTTAACTGTGGTGGAGACCCAGTACTTC.

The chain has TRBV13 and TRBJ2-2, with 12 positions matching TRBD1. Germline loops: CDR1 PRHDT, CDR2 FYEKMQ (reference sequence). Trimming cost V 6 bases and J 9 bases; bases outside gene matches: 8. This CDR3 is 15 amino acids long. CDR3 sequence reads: CASRFGTGGVRELFF. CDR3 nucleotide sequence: TGTGCCAGCAGGTTCGGGACAGGGGGCGTCAGGGAGCTGTTTTTT.

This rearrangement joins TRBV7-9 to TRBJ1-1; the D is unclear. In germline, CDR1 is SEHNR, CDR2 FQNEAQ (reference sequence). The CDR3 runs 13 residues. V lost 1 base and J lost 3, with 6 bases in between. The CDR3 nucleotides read TGTGCCAGCAGCTTAGGGGAGTACACTGAAGCTTTCTTT. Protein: CASSLGEYTEAFF.

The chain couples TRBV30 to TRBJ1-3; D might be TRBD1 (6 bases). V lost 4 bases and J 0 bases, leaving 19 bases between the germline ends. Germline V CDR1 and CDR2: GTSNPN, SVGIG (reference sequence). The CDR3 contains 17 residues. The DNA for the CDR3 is TGTGCCTGGAACGGACCGGGACAATTTTCCTCTGGAAACACCATATATTTT. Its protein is CAWNGPGQFSSGNTIYF. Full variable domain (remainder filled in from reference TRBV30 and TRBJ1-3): SQTIHQWPATLVQPVGSPLSLECTVEGTSNPNLYWYRQAAGRGLQLLFYSVGIGQISSEVPQNLSASRPQDRQFILSSKKLLLSDSGFYLCAWNGPGQFSSGNTIYFGEGSWLTVV.

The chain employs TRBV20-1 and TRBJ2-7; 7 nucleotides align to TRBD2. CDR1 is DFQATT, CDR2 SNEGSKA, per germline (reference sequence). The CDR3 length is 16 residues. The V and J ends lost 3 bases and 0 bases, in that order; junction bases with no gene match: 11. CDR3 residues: CSASWFAGVPSYEQYF. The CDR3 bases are TGCAGTGCTAGTTGGTTCGCGGGAGTCCCCTCCTACGAGCAGTACTTC.

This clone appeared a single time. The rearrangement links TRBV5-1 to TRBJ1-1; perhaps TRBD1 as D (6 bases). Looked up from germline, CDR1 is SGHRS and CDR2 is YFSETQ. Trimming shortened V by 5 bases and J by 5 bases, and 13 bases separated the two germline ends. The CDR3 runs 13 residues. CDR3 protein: CASSIQGETEAFF. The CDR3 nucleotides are TGCGCCAGCAGTATACAGGGAGAAACTGAAGCTTTCTTT.

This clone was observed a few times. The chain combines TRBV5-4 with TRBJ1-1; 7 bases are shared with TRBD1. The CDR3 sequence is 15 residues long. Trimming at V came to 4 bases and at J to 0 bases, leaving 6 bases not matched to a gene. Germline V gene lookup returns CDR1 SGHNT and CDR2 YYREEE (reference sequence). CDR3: CASSAGTAMNTEAFF. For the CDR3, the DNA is TGTGCCAGCAGCGCTGGGACAGCTATGAACACTGAAGCTTTCTTT. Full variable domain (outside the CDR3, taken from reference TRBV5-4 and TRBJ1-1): ETGVTQSPTHLIKTRGQQVTLRCSSQSGHNTVSWYQQALGQGPQFIFQYYREEENGRGNFPPRFSGLQFPNYSSELNVNALELDDSALYLCASSAGTAMNTEAFFGQGTRLTVV.

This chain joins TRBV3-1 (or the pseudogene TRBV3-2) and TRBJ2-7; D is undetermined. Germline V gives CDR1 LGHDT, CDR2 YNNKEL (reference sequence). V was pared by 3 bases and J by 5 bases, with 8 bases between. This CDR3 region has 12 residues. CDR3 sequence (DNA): TGTGCCAGCAGCCACAGGTTCAACGAGCAGTACTTC. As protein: CASSHRFNEQYF.

The CDR3 reads CAISVRGQGLAFF. CDR3 bases: TGTGCCATCAGTGTCCGGGGACAGGGTCTGGCTTTCTTT. V gene TRBV10-3 combines with J gene TRBJ1-1, with TRBD1 matching over 9 bases. Looked up from germline, CDR1 is ENHRY and CDR2 is SYGVKD. Losses at the gene ends were 4 bases for V and 11 bases for J; bases not matched to a gene: 8. The CDR3 extends over 13 amino acids.

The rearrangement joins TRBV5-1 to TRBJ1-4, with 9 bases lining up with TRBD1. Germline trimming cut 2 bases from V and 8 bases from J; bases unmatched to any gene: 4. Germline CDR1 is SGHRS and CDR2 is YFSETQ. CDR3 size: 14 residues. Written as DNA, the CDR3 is TGCGCCAGCAGCTTCGACAGGGGGGGCGAAAAACTGTTTTTT. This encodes CASSFDRGGEKLFF.

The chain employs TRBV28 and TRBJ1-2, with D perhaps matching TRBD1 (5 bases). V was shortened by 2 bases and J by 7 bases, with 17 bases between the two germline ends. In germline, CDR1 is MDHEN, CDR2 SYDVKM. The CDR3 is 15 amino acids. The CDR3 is CASSLRAGKRGGYTF. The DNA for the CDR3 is TGTGCCAGCAGTTTAAGGGCAGGGAAGAGAGGTGGCTACACCTTC.

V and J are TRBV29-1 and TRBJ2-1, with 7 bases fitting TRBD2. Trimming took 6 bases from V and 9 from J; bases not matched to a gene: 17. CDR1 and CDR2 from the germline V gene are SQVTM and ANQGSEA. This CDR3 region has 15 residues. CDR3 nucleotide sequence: TGCAGCGTAGTTAAGAGCGGGACGTTGGGGGGTGAGCAGTTCTTC. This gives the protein CSVVKSGTLGGEQFF.

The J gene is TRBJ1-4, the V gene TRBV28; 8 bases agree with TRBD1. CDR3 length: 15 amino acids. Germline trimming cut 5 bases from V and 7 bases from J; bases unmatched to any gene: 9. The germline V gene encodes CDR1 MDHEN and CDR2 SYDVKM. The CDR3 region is CASSRQQGGFEKLFF. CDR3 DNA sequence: TGTGCCAGCAGTCGACAACAGGGGGGGTTTGAAAAACTGTTTTTT.

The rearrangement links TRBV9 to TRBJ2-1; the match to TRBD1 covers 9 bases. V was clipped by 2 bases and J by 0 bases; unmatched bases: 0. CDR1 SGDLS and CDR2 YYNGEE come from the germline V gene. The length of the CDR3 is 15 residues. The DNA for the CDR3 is TGTGCCAGCAGCGTGACAGGGGGCTCCTACAATGAGCAGTTCTTC. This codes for CASSVTGGSYNEQFF.

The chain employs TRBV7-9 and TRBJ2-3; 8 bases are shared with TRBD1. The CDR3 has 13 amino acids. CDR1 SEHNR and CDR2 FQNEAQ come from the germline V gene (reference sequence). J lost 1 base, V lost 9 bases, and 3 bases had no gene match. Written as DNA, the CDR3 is TGTGCCAGTATGGGACAGGGCACAGATACGCAGTATTTT. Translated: CASMGQGTDTQYF. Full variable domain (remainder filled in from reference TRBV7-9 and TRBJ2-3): DTGVSQNPRHKITKRGQNVTFRCDPISEHNRLYWYRQTLGQGPEFLTYFQNEAQLEKSRLLSDRFSAERPKGSFSTLEIQRTEQGDSAMYLCASMGQGTDTQYFGPGTRLTVL.

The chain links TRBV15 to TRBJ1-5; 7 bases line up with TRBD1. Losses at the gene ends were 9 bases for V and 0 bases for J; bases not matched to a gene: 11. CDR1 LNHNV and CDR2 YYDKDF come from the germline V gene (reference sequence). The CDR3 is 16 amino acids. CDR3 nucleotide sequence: TGTGCCACTAATCCGGGACAGCACCTTAGCAATCAGCCCCAGCATTTT. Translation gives CATNPGQHLSNQPQHF.

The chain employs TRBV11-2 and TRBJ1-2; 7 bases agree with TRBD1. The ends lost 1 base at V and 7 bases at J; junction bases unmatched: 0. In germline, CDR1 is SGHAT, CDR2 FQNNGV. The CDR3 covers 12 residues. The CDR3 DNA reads TGTGCCAGCAGCTTAGCAGGGGGTGGCTACACCTTC. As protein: CASSLAGGGYTF.